A selection of T cell receptor beta chains follows, all from one sample in a study of blood T cell repertoires in COVID-19. TCRdb keeps only in-frame clones here, not all; method: immunoSEQ multiplex PCR. The sample holds 330,000 or so clones, approximately 88% seen once. Source material: peripheral blood. Receptors were obtained from a man in his thirties or forties with COVID-19, enrolled during active disease. CDR3s include the opening cysteine and the closing phenylalanine or tryptophan. The order of the fields is D gene, V gene, J gene, clone size, CDR3 protein, CDR3 DNA. The D gene is left open where the match is weak. The size entry is marked missing in some rows and otherwise reads once, few, many or a size class.

>.|TRBV20-1|TRBJ1-2|.
CSASIRAGASGSRYTF
TGCAGTGCTAGTATCCGGGCAGGGGCTAGTGGGTCCCGCTACACCTTC
>.|TRBV27|TRBJ2-1|.
CASSLYREQFF
TGTGCCAGCAGTTTATATCGGGAGCAGTTCTTC
>.|TRBV11-2|TRBJ2-2|.
CASTSGLANTGELFF
TGTGCCAGCACCTCGGGACTCGCGAACACCGGGGAGCTGTTTTTT
>.|TRBV20-1|TRBJ2-7|.
CSASLQGYEQYF
TGCAGTGCTAGTTTGCAGGGCTACGAGCAGTACTTC
>.|TRBV7-9|TRBJ1-2|few
CASSLEEGRGTNYGYTF
TGTGCCAGCAGCTTAGAAGAGGGTCGAGGGACTAACTATGGCTACACCTTC
>.|TRBV30|TRBJ1-5|.
CAWNLGRTTLQPQHF
TGTGCCTGGAACCTAGGTAGGACAACACTCCAGCCCCAGCATTTT
>TRBD1|TRBV28|TRBJ1-6|.
CASSPRTGHPHSPLHF
TGTGCCAGCAGCCCGAGGACAGGTCACCCCCATTCACCCCTCCACTTT
>TRBD2|TRBV27|TRBJ2-6|.
CASSTRTSGSSGANVLTF
TGTGCCAGCAGTACCCGGACTAGCGGGAGCTCTGGGGCCAACGTCCTGACTTTC
>TRBD2|TRBV15|TRBJ2-1|.
CATSSSLAGIYNEQFF
TGTGCCACCAGCAGCTCTCTAGCGGGGATCTACAATGAGCAGTTCTTC
>TRBD1|TRBV5-1|TRBJ1-6|once
CASSQQGVEAYNSPLHF
TGCGCCAGCAGCCAACAGGGGGTAGAGGCTTATAATTCACCCCTCCACTTT
>TRBD1|TRBV5-5|TRBJ1-2|.
CASSLAPGTGNGYTF
TGTGCCAGCAGCTTGGCACCGGGGACAGGTAATGGCTACACCTTC
>.|TRBV3-1/TRBV3-2|TRBJ2-4|.
CASSHRARAKNIQYF
TGTGCCAGCAGCCACAGGGCGAGGGCCAAAAACATTCAGTACTTC
>.|TRBV7-2|TRBJ1-2|.
CASSLEGLGGYTF
TGTGCCAGCAGCTTAGAGGGGCTGGGTGGCTACACCTTC
>TRBD2|TRBV7-2|TRBJ2-1|many
CASSLVSGLASNEQFF
TGTGCCAGCAGCTTAGTGTCGGGACTAGCTTCGAATGAGCAGTTCTTC
>.|TRBV10-2|TRBJ1-3|.
CASSPGASGNTIYF
TGCGCCAGCAGTCCAGGGGCCTCTGGAAACACCATATATTTT
>.|TRBV28|TRBJ2-7|.
CASSEYFSGSEQYF
TGTGCCAGCAGCGAATACTTTTCAGGGTCCGAGCAGTACTTC
>.|TRBV30|TRBJ2-7|once
CACSQGSVGQQYF
TGTGCCTGTAGTCAGGGGAGTGTGGGCCAGCAGTACTTC
>.|TRBV12-5|TRBJ2-3|once
CASGFYPGTSTDTQYF
TGTGCTAGTGGTTTCTACCCCGGGACTAGCACAGATACGCAGTATTTT
>.|TRBV21-1|TRBJ1-5|.
CASTPSNRGNRDQPQHF
TGTGCCAGCACGCCCTCAAACAGGGGAAATAGGGATCAGCCCCAGCATTTT
>TRBD2|TRBV5-1|TRBJ2-1|few
CASSLGAGLASNEQFF
TGCGCCAGCAGCTTGGGGGCGGGACTAGCCTCCAATGAGCAGTTCTTC
>.|TRBV6-6|TRBJ1-2|few
CASLDGNTNYGYTF
TGTGCCAGCCTCGACGGGAACACTAACTATGGCTACACCTTC
>TRBD2|TRBV5-4|TRBJ2-3|.
CASSFRRLAGGQTDTQYF
TGTGCCAGCAGCTTCCGGAGACTAGCGGGGGGGCAGACAGATACGCAGTATTTT
>TRBD1|TRBV5-4|TRBJ1-1|.
CASSPDRDFGTEAFF
TGTGCCAGCAGCCCGGACAGGGATTTCGGCACTGAAGCTTTCTTT
>.|TRBV27|TRBJ2-1|few
CASSLQGYNEQFF
TGTGCCAGCAGTTTACAGGGTTACAATGAGCAGTTCTTC
>TRBD2|TRBV4-3|TRBJ2-2|.
CASSQDWSGGIQGNTGELFF
TGCGCCAGCAGCCAAGATTGGTCGGGGGGGATACAGGGGAACACCGGGGAGCTGTTTTTT
>TRBD1|TRBV12-3/TRBV12-4|TRBJ1-1|.
CASSQTGGAEAFF
TGTGCCAGCAGTCAAACAGGGGGGGCTGAAGCTTTCTTT
>.|TRBV7-9|TRBJ1-2|.
CASSNSPGGYGYTF
TGTGCCAGCAGCAACAGCCCCGGGGGTTATGGCTACACCTTC
>.|TRBV23-1|TRBJ1-5|few
CASSLVRGNQPQHF
TGCGCCAGCAGTCTGGTTCGGGGCAATCAGCCCCAGCATTTT
>TRBD1|TRBV10-3|TRBJ2-5|.
CTIGDRVEETQYF
TGTACCATCGGGGACAGGGTAGAAGAGACCCAGTACTTC
>.|TRBV28|TRBJ1-1|.
CASSLSQGQNTEAFF
TGTGCCAGCAGTTTATCCCAGGGGCAGAACACTGAAGCTTTCTTT
>TRBD1|TRBV5-1|TRBJ2-1|.
CASSYKTGQSYNEQFF
TGCGCCAGCAGCTATAAGACAGGGCAAAGCTACAATGAGCAGTTCTTC
>.|TRBV6-2/TRBV6-3|TRBJ1-1|few
CASSFQENTEAFF
TGTGCCAGCAGTTTTCAGGAGAACACTGAAGCTTTCTTT
>.|TRBV6-4|TRBJ2-1|.
CASSEGTYGYEQFF
TGTGCCAGCAGTGAAGGGACATATGGATATGAGCAGTTCTTC
>.|TRBV7-2|TRBJ1-1|.
CASSLTAGDTEAFF
TGTGCCAGCAGCTTAACGGCAGGGGACACTGAAGCTTTCTTT
>.|TRBV6-5|TRBJ2-7|.
CASSPSVTNSYEQYF
TGTGCCAGCAGCCCCTCCGTGACTAACTCCTACGAGCAGTACTTC
>TRBD2|TRBV7-6|TRBJ2-3|.
CASRAISGGDTDTQYF
TGTGCCAGCAGGGCCATTAGCGGGGGGGACACAGATACGCAGTATTTT
>.|TRBV18|TRBJ2-5|.
CASSPPAGQETQYF
TGTGCCAGCTCACCACCGGCAGGTCAAGAGACCCAGTACTTC
>TRBD1|TRBV5-1|TRBJ2-5|.
CASSVDRGLGETQYF
TGCGCCAGCAGCGTGGACAGGGGGCTGGGAGAGACCCAGTACTTC
>TRBD1|TRBV7-2|TRBJ1-5|.
CASSLETGGSQPQHF
TGTGCCAGCAGCTTAGAAACAGGGGGTAGTCAGCCCCAGCATTTT
>.|TRBV28|TRBJ2-1|.
CASSFGGTAGYNEQFF
TGCGCCAGCAGTTTTGGGGGGACTGCGGGTTACAATGAGCAGTTCTTC
>.|TRBV12-3/TRBV12-4|TRBJ1-2|.
CASSPGGARGYTF
TGTGCCAGCAGCCCTGGGGGCGCTCGGGGCTACACCTTC
>.|TRBV3-1/TRBV3-2|TRBJ1-5|.
CASSQAPLRPQHF
TGTGCCAGCAGCCAAGCGCCGCTGAGGCCCCAGCATTTT